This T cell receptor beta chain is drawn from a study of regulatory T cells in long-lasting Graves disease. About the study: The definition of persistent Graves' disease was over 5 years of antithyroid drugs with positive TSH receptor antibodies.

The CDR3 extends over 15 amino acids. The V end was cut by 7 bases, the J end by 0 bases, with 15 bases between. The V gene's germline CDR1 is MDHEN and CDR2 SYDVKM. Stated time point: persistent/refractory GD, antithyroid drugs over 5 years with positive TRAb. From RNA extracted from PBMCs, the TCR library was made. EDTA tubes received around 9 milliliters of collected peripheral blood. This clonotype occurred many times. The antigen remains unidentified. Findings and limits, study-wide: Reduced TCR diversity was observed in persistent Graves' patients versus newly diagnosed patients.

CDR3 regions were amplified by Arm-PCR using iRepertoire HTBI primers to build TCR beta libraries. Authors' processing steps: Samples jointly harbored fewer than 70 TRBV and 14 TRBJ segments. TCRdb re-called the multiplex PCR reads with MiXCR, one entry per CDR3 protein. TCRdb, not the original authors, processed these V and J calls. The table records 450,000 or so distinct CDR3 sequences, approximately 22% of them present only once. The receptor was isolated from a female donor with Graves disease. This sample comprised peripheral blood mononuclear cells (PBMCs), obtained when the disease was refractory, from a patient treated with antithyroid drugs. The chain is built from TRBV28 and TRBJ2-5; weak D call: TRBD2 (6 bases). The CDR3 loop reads CASTPQRVYQETQYF. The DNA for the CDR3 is TGTGCCAGCACCCCTCAGCGGGTGTACCAAGAGACCCAGTACTTC.